This T cell receptor beta chain was recorded in a study of blood T cell repertoires in COVID-19. Background on the study: The United States, Italy and Spain supplied acute and convalescent COVID-19 samples.

V was clipped by 3 bases and J by 1 base, with 10 bases between them. CDR1 MDHEN and CDR2 SYDVKM come from the germline V gene. The CDR3 consists of 15 residues. Study processing details: Reference gene primer amplification yielded estimated nucleated cell counts. The repertoire was sequenced with immunoSEQ multiplex PCR; TCRdb's copy has only in-frame clones and lacks some. For V, J and clone size, that table is used; D and trimming come from the DNA. The sample lists under 350,000 clones; about nine tenths were seen once. Participants, about 18 to 90 years old, spanned fewer than 30 US areas. The TCR originated in a woman in her sixties who had recovered from COVID-19. This chain joins TRBV28 and TRBJ1-5, with D perhaps matching TRBD1 (5 bases). Sequenced material: PBMCs or T cells enriched from blood (not recorded which). The CDR3 here is CASSFPGKSNQPQHF. The DNA for the CDR3 is TGTGCCAGCAGTTTCCCAGGGAAAAGCAATCAGCCCCAGCATTTT.